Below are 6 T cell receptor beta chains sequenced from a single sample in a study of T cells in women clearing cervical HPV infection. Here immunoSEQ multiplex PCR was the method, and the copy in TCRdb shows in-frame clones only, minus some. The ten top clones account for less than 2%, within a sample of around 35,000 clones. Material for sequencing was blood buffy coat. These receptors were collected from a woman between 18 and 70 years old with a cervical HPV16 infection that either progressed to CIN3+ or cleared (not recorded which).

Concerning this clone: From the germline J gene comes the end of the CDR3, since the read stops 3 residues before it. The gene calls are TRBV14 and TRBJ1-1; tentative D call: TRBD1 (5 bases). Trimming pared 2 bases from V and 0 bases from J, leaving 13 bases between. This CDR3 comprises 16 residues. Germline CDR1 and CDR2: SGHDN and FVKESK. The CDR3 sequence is CASSQKNGGMNTEAFF. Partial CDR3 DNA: TGTGCCAGCAGCCAAAAAAACGGGGGTATGAACACTGAA. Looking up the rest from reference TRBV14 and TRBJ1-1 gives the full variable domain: EAGVTQFPSHSVIEKGQTVTLRCDPISGHDNLYWYRRVMGKEIKFLLHFVKESKQDESGMPNNRFLAERTGGTYSTLKVQPAELEDSGVYFCASSQKNGGMNTEAFFGQGTRLTVV.

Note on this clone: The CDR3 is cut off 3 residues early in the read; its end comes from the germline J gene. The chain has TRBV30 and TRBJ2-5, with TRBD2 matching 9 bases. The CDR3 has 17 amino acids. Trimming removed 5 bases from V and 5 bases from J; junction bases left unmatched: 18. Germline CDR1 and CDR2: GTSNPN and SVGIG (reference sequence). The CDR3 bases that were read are TGTGCCTGGGTCCCCAGCAGAGCGGGAGGTGCTAGGGAGACC. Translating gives CAWVPSRAGGARET. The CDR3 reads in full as CAWVPSRAGGARETQYF.

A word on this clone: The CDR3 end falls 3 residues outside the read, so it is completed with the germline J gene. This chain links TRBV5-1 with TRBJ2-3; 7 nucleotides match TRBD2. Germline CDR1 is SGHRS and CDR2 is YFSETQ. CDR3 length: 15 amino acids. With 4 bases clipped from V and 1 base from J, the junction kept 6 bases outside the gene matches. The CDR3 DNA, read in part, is TGCGCCAGCAGCGGGGAGGGGTTCGGCACAGATACG. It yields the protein CASSGEGFGTDT. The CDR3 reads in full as CASSGEGFGTDTQYF.

The CDR3 sequence: CASSSYTEAFF. Partial CDR3 DNA: TGTGCCAGCAGCTCCTACACTGAA. The rearrangement joins TRBV7-2 to TRBJ1-1; D not resolved. The read ends 3 residues shy of where the CDR3 ends; the end is completed using the germline J gene. CDR3 size: 11 residues. The V end lost 4 bases, the J end lost 3 bases, and 3 bases lay between the germline ends. Germline V lookup: CDR1 SGHTA, CDR2 FQGNSA.

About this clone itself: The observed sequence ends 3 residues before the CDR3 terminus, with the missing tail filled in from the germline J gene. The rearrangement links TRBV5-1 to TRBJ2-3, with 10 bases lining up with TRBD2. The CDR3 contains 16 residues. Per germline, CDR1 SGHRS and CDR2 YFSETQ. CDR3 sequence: CASSLALAGGQETQYF. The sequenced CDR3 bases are TGCGCCAGCAGCTTGGCATTAGCGGGGGGCCAAGAGACG.

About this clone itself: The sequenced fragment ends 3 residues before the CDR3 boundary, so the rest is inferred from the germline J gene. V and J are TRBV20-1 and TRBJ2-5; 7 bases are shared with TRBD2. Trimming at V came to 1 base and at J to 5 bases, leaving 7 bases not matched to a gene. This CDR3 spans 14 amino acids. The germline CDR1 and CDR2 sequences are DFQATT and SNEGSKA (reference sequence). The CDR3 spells CSARGREIRETQYF. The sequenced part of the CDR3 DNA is TGCAGTGCTAGAGGGCGGGAGATACGGGAGACC.